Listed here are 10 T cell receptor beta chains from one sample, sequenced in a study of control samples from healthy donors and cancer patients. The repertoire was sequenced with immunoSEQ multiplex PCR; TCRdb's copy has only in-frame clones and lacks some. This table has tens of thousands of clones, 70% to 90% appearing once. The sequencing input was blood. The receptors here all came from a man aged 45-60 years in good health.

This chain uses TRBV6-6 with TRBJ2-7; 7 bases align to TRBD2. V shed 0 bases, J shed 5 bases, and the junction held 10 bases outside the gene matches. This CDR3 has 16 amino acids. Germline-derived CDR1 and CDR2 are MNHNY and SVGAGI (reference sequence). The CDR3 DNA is TGTGCCAGCAGTTACTCCCCCGGACTAGATCTCCACGAGCAGTACTTC. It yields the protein CASSYSPGLDLHEQYF.

As DNA, the CDR3 is TGTGCCAGCAGTCCGACAGGGACTGCCTACGAGCAGTACTTC. Its translation: CASSPTGTAYEQYF. This chain connects TRBV6-5 to TRBJ2-7; possible D gene TRBD1, 7 bases. CDR1 MNHEY and CDR2 SVGAGI come from the germline V gene. The CDR3 spans 14 residues. Trimming cost V 5 bases and J 2 bases, with 13 bases left between them.

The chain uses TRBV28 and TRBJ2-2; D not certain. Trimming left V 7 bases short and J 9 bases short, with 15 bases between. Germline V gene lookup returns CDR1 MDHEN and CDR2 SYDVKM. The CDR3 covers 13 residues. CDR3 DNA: TGTGCCAGCACTCTTTTTACTATGCGGGAGCTGTTTTTT. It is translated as CASTLFTMRELFF.

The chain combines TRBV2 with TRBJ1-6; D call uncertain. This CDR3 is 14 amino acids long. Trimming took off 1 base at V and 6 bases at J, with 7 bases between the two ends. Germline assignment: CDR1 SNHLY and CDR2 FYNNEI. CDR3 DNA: TGTGCCAGCAGTGAAGACCAGAGTAATTCACCCCTCCACTTT. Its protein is CASSEDQSNSPLHF. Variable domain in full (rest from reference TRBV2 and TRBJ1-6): EPEVTQTPSHQVTQMGQEVILRCVPISNHLYFYWYRQILGQKVEFLVSFYNNEISEKSEIFDDQFSVERPDGSNFTLKIRSTKLEDSAMYFCASSEDQSNSPLHFGNGTRLTVT.

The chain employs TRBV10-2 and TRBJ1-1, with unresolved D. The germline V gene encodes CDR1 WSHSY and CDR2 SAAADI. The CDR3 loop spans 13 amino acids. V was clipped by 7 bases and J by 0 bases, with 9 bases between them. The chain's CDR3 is CASKSGMNTEAFF. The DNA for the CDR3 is TGCGCCAGCAAGTCGGGGATGAACACTGAAGCTTTCTTT.

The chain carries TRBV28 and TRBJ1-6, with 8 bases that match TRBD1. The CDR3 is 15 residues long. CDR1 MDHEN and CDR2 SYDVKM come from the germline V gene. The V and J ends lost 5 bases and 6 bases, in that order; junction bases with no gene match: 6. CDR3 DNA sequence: TGTGCCAGCAGTGCCGGACAGGGACTTAATTCACCCCTCCACTTT. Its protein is CASSAGQGLNSPLHF. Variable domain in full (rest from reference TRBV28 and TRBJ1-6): DVKVTQSSRYLVKRTGEKVFLECVQDMDHENMFWYRQDPGLGLRLIYFSYDVKMKEKGDIPEGYSVSREKKERFSLILESASTNQTSMYLCASSAGQGLNSPLHFGNGTRLTVT.

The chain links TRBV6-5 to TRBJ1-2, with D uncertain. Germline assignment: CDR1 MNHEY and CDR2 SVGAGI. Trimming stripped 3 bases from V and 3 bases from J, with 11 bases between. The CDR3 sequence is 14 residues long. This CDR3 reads CASSYRGSDYGYTF. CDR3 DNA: TGTGCCAGCAGTTATCGCGGGTCAGACTATGGCTACACCTTC.

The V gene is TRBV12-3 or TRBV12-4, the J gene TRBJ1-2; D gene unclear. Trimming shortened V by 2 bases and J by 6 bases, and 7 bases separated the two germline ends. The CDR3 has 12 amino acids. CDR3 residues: CASSLNYNGYTF. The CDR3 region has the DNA TGTGCCAGCAGTTTAAATTACAATGGCTACACCTTC.

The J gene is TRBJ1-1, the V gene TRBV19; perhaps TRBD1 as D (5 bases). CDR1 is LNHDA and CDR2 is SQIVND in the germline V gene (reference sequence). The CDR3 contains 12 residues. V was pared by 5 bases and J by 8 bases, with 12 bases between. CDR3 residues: CASSAGQREAFF. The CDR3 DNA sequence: TGTGCCAGTAGTGCGGGGCAAAGGGAAGCTTTCTTT. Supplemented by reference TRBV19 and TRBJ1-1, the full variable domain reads DGGITQSPKYLFRKEGQNVTLSCEQNLNHDAMYWYRQDPGQGLRLIYYSQIVNDFQKGDIAEGYSVSREKKESFPLTVTSAQKNPTAFYLCASSAGQREAFFGQGTRLTVV.

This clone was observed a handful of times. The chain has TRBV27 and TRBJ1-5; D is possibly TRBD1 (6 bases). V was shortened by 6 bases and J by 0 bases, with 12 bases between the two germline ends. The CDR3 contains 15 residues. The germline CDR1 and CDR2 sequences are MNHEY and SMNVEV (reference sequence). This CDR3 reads CASRGQGRSNQPQHF. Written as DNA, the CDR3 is TGTGCCAGCAGAGGCCAGGGGCGTAGCAATCAGCCCCAGCATTTT.